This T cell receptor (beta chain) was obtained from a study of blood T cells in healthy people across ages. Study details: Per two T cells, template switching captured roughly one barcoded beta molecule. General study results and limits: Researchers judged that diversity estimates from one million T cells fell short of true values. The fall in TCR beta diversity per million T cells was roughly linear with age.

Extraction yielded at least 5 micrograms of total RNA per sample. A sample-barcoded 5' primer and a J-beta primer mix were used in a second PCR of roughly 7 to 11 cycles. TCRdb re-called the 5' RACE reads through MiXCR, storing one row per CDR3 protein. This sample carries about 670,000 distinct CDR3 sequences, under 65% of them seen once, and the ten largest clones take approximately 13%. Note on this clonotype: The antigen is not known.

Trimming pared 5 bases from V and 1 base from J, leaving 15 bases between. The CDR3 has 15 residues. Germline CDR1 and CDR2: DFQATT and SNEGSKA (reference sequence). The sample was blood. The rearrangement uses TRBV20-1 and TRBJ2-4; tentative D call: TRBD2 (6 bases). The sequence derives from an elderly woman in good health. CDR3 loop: CSAAQGGGAKNIQYF. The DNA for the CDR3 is TGCAGTGCTGCGCAGGGTGGGGGGGCCAAAAACATTCAGTACTTC.